The 5 T cell receptor beta chains below were found in one sample sequenced in a study of blood T cells in healthy people across ages. A sample-barcoded 5' primer and a J-beta primer mix were used in a second PCR of roughly 6 to 11 cycles. TCRdb itself ran the 5' RACE reads through MiXCR, one entry per CDR3 protein. The sample contains 650,000 to 700,000 distinct CDR3 sequences, 40% to 65% of which appear only once. Sequencing used blood. The receptors come from a woman older than 75 in good health.

The rearrangement joins TRBV6-1 to TRBJ2-1; D may correspond to TRBD1 or TRBD2 (7 bases each). Trimming stripped 9 bases from V and 0 bases from J, with 24 bases between. CDR3 length: 18 amino acids. Germline CDR1 is MNHNS and CDR2 is SASEGT. CDR3: CASTRAQGERGSYNEQFF. The DNA of the CDR3 is TGTGCCAGTACCCGGGCCCAGGGGGAGCGGGGCTCCTACAATGAGCAGTTCTTC.

The rearrangement joins TRBV27 to TRBJ1-5, with unresolved D. Germline CDR1 reads MNHEY; CDR2 reads SMNVEV (reference sequence). This CDR3 has 14 amino acids. V gave up 8 bases and J gave up 0 bases, with 11 bases separating them. The CDR3 DNA reads as TGTGCCAGCGGTGAGGGTTATAGCAATCAGCCCCAGCATTTT. It translates to CASGEGYSNQPQHF.

This clonotype appeared a few times. J is TRBJ1-4 and V is TRBV29-1; 7 bases are shared with TRBD1. CDR1 is SQVTM and CDR2 is ANQGSEA in the germline V gene. The V segment lost 6 bases and the J segment 6 bases; nucleotides outside the gene matches: 7. This CDR3 contains 13 residues. The CDR3: CSVRDSPYEKLFF. As DNA, the CDR3 is TGCAGCGTCAGGGACAGCCCTTATGAAAAACTGTTTTTT.

On this clonotype: It may be a read error: a sequence one base away is much more abundant. The V gene is TRBV28, the J gene TRBJ2-1; D uncertain. The V end lost 10 bases, the J end lost 6 bases, and 16 bases lay between the germline ends. CDR3 size: 13 residues. Germline V gene sequence: CDR1 MDHEN, CDR2 SYDVKM. The CDR3 bases are TGTGCCACCAGGCTCTCGGCGCTCAATGAGCAGTTCTTC. It translates to CATRLSALNEQFF. The variable domain in full, completed from reference TRBV28 and TRBJ2-1, reads DVKVTQSSRYLVKRTGEKVFLECVQDMDHENMFWYRQDPGLGLRLIYFSYDVKMKEKGDIPEGYSVSREKKERFSLILESASTNQTSMYLCATRLSALNEQFFGPGTRLTVL.

This clonotype was observed a handful of times. In nucleotides, the CDR3 is TGTGCCAGCAGCCGCGGACAGCGCAACAATGAGCAGTTCTTC. Its protein product is CASSRGQRNNEQFF. The genes are TRBV4-2 and TRBJ2-1; D possibly corresponds to TRBD1 (6 bases). The V gene lost 4 bases and the J gene lost 5 bases, with 12 bases spanning the gap. Germline V gives CDR1 LGHNA, CDR2 YNFKEQ. CDR3 length equals 14 residues.